The 15 T cell receptor beta chains below were found in one sample sequenced in a study of T cell responses to AZD1222 COVID-19 vaccine. Using immunoSEQ multiplex PCR, the repertoire was profiled, and TCRdb retains in-frame clones only, with some absent. The sample shows more than 95,000 clones, roughly 93% of them seen only once. The sequencing used peripheral blood, collected on day 0 of AZD1222 vaccination. The receptors originated from an adult in good health.

This clone was detected once. V is TRBV11-1 and J is TRBJ2-5; D is uncertain. There are 16 residues in the CDR3. Deletions cut 4 bases from V and 1 base from J, with 16 bases between. Germline V gives CDR1 SGHAT, CDR2 FQDESV (reference sequence). This CDR3 reads CASSSKLHVIQETQYF. CDR3 sequence (DNA): TGTGCCAGCAGCTCTAAACTACACGTCATCCAAGAGACCCAGTACTTC. Full variable domain (rest looked up from reference TRBV11-1 and TRBJ2-5): EAEVAQSPRYKITEKSQAVAFWCDPISGHATLYWYRQILGQGPELLVQFQDESVVDDSQLPKDRFSAERLKGVDSTLKIQPAELGDSAMYLCASSSKLHVIQETQYFGPGTRLLVL.

The V call is TRBV11-3, the J call TRBJ1-3; 7 bases align to TRBD1. This CDR3 comprises 16 residues. V dropped 2 bases and J dropped 0; count of bases not matched to a gene: 4. Germline CDR1 is SGHNT and CDR2 is YENEEA. In DNA form, the CDR3 reads TGTGCCAGCAGCTTAAGGGGGCCGTTCTCTGGAAACACCATATATTTT. Protein: CASSLRGPFSGNTIYF.

This chain connects TRBV29-1 to TRBJ1-2; D is perhaps TRBD1 (6 bases). The CDR3 covers 14 residues. Germline assignment: CDR1 SQVTM and CDR2 ANQGSEA. V shed 6 bases and J shed 4 bases, with 18 bases lying between them. CDR3 bases: TGCAGCGTCCAACTCGCCCGACAGGTCTATGGCTACACCTTC. Its protein is CSVQLARQVYGYTF.

The chain combines TRBV7-2 with TRBJ2-1; 9 positions match TRBD2. Germline V gene lookup returns CDR1 SGHTA and CDR2 FQGNSA. The CDR3 loop spans 17 amino acids. Germline trimming cut 5 bases from V and 7 bases from J; bases unmatched to any gene: 15. The CDR3 nucleotides read TGTGCCAGCAGCCCCGGGACTAGCCGTTACCCGGGGAATGAGCAGTTCTTC. Protein sequence: CASSPGTSRYPGNEQFF.

This chain uses TRBV19 with TRBJ2-7; TRBD1 matches at 9 bases. V shed 4 bases, J shed 5 bases, and the junction held 6 bases outside the gene matches. Germline CDR1 is LNHDA and CDR2 is SQIVND (reference sequence). CDR3 length: 14 amino acids. CDR3 DNA: TGTGCCAGTAGTACCCAGACAGGGGGTGACGAGCAGTACTTC. As protein: CASSTQTGGDEQYF.

This chain uses TRBV14 with TRBJ2-5; the match to TRBD1 covers 9 bases. CDR1 is SGHDN, CDR2 FVKESK, per germline. V lost 1 base and J lost 5; bases outside the gene matches: 14. The CDR3 consists of 18 residues. The CDR3 DNA is TGTGCCAGCAGCCAAGCCCTAATACAGGGGGCGAGGAGGGAGACCCAGTACTTC. This translates into CASSQALIQGARRETQYF.

V and J are TRBV5-1 and TRBJ2-7; 10 nucleotides match TRBD1. CDR3 length: 14 residues. The germline V gene encodes CDR1 SGHRS and CDR2 YFSETQ. With V trimmed by 5 bases and J by 4 bases, 6 bases remained unmatched. The CDR3 region has the DNA TGCGCCAGCAGAACGACAGGGGGCACGTACGAGCAGTACTTC. Its protein product is CASRTTGGTYEQYF.

This chain links TRBV29-1 with TRBJ1-2; 7 positions match TRBD1. Germline CDR1 and CDR2: SQVTM and ANQGSEA. Trimming cost V 4 bases and J 7 bases; bases outside gene matches: 6. There are 12 residues in the CDR3. This chain's CDR3 is CSVVQGRVGYTF. CDR3 sequence (DNA): TGCAGCGTTGTACAGGGGCGGGTTGGCTACACCTTC. Complete variable domain (other parts from reference TRBV29-1 and TRBJ1-2): SAVISQKPSRDICQRGTSLTIQCQVDSQVTMMFWYRQQPGQSLTLIATANQGSEATYESGFVIDKFPISRPNLTFSTLTVSNMSPEDSSIYLCSVVQGRVGYTFGSGTRLTVV.

CDR3: CSVEVAGFRGYTF. CDR3 coding DNA: TGCAGCGTTGAAGTTGCAGGGTTTAGAGGCTACACCTTC. The gene calls are TRBV29-1 and TRBJ1-2; D perhaps matches TRBD1 (5 bases). With 1 base removed from V and 8 bases from J, the gap between germline ends came to 14 bases. This CDR3 region has 13 residues. Germline loops: CDR1 SQVTM, CDR2 ANQGSEA.

The V and J genes are TRBV11-2 and TRBJ2-7; the D gene is possibly TRBD1 (6 bases). Germline CDR1 is SGHAT and CDR2 is FQNNGV. V was pared by 4 bases and J by 0 bases, with 22 bases between. This CDR3 region has 18 residues. For the CDR3, the DNA is TGTGCCAGCAGCTCCAGAGGGTGGACAGCGGAGCGCTCCTACGAGCAGTACTTC. Translating it yields CASSSRGWTAERSYEQYF.

The V call is TRBV25-1, the J call TRBJ1-3; 7 bases align to TRBD1. With 4 bases clipped from V and 0 bases from J, the junction kept 9 bases outside the gene matches. Looked up from germline, CDR1 is MGHDK and CDR2 is SYGVNS. The CDR3 spans 17 residues. CDR3 sequence reads: CASSALGTESSGNTIYF. CDR3 bases: TGTGCCAGCAGTGCCCTAGGGACAGAGAGCTCTGGAAACACCATATATTTT.

The rearrangement joins TRBV7-9 to TRBJ2-3; possible D gene TRBD2, 6 bases. Trimming took off 3 bases at V and 3 bases at J, with 13 bases between the two ends. CDR1 and CDR2 (germline): SEHNR, FQNEAQ (reference sequence). This CDR3 has 15 amino acids. The CDR3 bases are TGTGCCAGCAGCTTTCGAGGTGGGGGGACAGATACGCAGTATTTT. Residues: CASSFRGGGTDTQYF.

This chain links TRBV2 with TRBJ2-1, with 9 bases aligning to TRBD2. Trimming removed 10 bases from V and 8 bases from J; junction bases left unmatched: 12. The CDR3 consists of 14 residues. Germline V CDR1 and CDR2: SNHLY, FYNNEI. The chain's CDR3 is CATNIAGDYDEQFF. The DNA of the CDR3 is TGTGCCACAAATATAGCGGGAGATTACGATGAGCAGTTCTTC. The complete variable domain, with remaining parts taken from reference TRBV2 and TRBJ2-1, reads EPEVTQTPSHQVTQMGQEVILRCVPISNHLYFYWYRQILGQKVEFLVSFYNNEISEKSEIFDDQFSVERPDGSNFTLKIRSTKLEDSAMYFCATNIAGDYDEQFFGPGTRLTVL.

This clone was seen a handful of times. This rearrangement joins TRBV3-1 (or the pseudogene TRBV3-2) to TRBJ2-2; D is perhaps TRBD2 (6 bases). V gave up 6 bases and J gave up 4 bases, with 12 bases separating them. The CDR3 is 14 residues long. Germline V CDR1 and CDR2: LGHDT, YNNKEL (reference sequence). For the CDR3, the DNA is TGTGCCAGCAGAGGAGGGCACGGCACCGGGGAGCTGTTTTTT. Protein sequence: CASRGGHGTGELFF.

This chain connects TRBV27 to TRBJ2-1, with 10 bases matching TRBD1. The CDR3 is made up of 14 amino acids. Germline V gene data show CDR1 as MNHEY and CDR2 as SMNVEV (reference sequence). With V trimmed by 4 bases and J by 6 bases, 3 bases remained unmatched. The CDR3 is CASSSGTGVNEQFF. The CDR3 coding sequence is TGTGCCAGCAGTTCAGGGACAGGGGTCAATGAGCAGTTCTTC.